This T cell receptor (beta chain) was captured by sequencing in a study of regulatory T cells in long-lasting Graves disease. In the study overall: Positivity for TSH receptor antibodies plus over 5 years of antithyroid drugs meant persistent Graves' disease.

CDR3 length equals 15 residues. In germline, CDR1 is SGDLS, CDR2 YYNGEE. V lost 0 bases to trimming and J lost 2 bases, with 12 bases between them. This clonotype has only a few counts. Building of the TCR beta libraries involved iRepertoire HTBI primers and Arm-PCR of CDR3 regions. A single record per CDR3 protein comes from TCRdb applying MiXCR to the multiplex PCR reads. The data hold approximately 690,000 distinct CDR3 sequences, with about 32% observed a single time. Regarding time point: persistent/refractory GD, antithyroid drugs over 5 years with positive TRAb. RNA from PBMCs was the source of the TCR library. It was by American Thyroid Association guidelines that Graves' disease was diagnosed.

Source: peripheral blood mononuclear cells (PBMCs), taken when the disease was refractory, from a patient treated with antithyroid drugs. V gene TRBV9 combines with J gene TRBJ2-7, with D tentatively TRBD1 or TRBD2 (5 bases each). The TCR comes from a female donor with Graves disease. CDR3 in amino acids: CASSVGGGAPYEQYF. As DNA, the CDR3 is TGTGCCAGCAGCGTAGGTGGGGGAGCCCCCTACGAGCAGTACTTC.